The 10 T cell receptor beta chains below were found in one sample sequenced in a study of blood T cell repertoires in COVID-19. Assay: immunoSEQ multiplex PCR; the TCRdb copy retains only in-frame clones and omits some. The sample lists around 190,000 clones, 70% to 90% seen once, with over 15% in the top ten. The sample consisted of peripheral blood. The receptors stem from a middle-aged man with COVID-19, enrolled during active disease.

This chain links TRBV30 with TRBJ2-1; the match to TRBD1 covers 7 bases. CDR1 and CDR2 from the germline V gene are GTSNPN and SVGIG (reference sequence). The CDR3 covers 14 residues. The ends lost 2 bases at V and 4 bases at J; junction bases unmatched: 5. The CDR3 region is CAWSPPDRYNEQFF. CDR3 coding DNA: TGTGCCTGGAGTCCCCCGGACAGGTACAATGAGCAGTTCTTC.

This clone was detected only once. The chain uses TRBV5-1 and TRBJ2-7; D is possibly TRBD2 (6 bases). Germline lookup yields CDR1 SGHRS and CDR2 YFSETQ. Trimming cost V 0 bases and J 4 bases, with 17 bases left between them. The CDR3 is made up of 16 amino acids. In DNA form, the CDR3 reads TGCGCCAGCAGCTTGGCTGGAGGAGGGGAAGGTTACGAGCAGTACTTC. Amino acids: CASSLAGGGEGYEQYF.

This clone was detected only a few times. The V call is TRBV18, the J call TRBJ2-2; D possibly corresponds to TRBD2 (6 bases). The CDR3 is made up of 15 amino acids. Germline CDR1 and CDR2: KGHSH and LQKENI. V dropped 6 bases and J dropped 2 bases, with 13 bases sitting between them. This chain's CDR3 is CASSRESSNTGELFF. In DNA form, the CDR3 reads TGTGCCAGCTCTCGGGAGAGCTCCAACACCGGGGAGCTGTTTTTT.

The CDR3 DNA follows: TGTGCCAGCAGCTCAGGACAGCCCCTAAACACTGAAGCTTTCTTT. This gives the protein CASSSGQPLNTEAFF. The chain combines TRBV5-4 with TRBJ1-1; possibly TRBD1 for D (6 bases). The CDR3 loop spans 15 amino acids. V was clipped by 3 bases and J by 2 bases, with 14 bases between them. CDR1 and CDR2 (germline): SGHNT, YYREEE (reference sequence). Combining the CDR3 with reference TRBV5-4 and TRBJ1-1 gives the whole variable domain ETGVTQSPTHLIKTRGQQVTLRCSSQSGHNTVSWYQQALGQGPQFIFQYYREEENGRGNFPPRFSGLQFPNYSSELNVNALELDDSALYLCASSSGQPLNTEAFFGQGTRLTVV.

CDR3: CASSQMGGSNSGNTIYF. In nucleotides, the CDR3 is TGCGCCAGCAGTCAAATGGGGGGGAGCAACTCTGGAAACACCATATATTTT. The chain links TRBV23-1 to TRBJ1-3, with D tentatively TRBD1 (5 bases). TRBV23-1 falls under the ORF class, with uncertain function. V dropped 2 bases and J dropped 0 bases, with 14 bases sitting between them. The CDR3 spans 17 residues.

The chain joins TRBV6-1 to TRBJ2-3, with D possibly matching TRBD1 (6 bases). The CDR3 is 15 amino acids. The germline V gene has CDR1 MNHNS and CDR2 SASEGT. V was trimmed by 0 bases and J by 2 bases, leaving 9 bases between them. The CDR3 reads CASSEAGATTDTQYF. The DNA for the CDR3 is TGTGCCAGCAGTGAAGCGGGGGCAACCACAGATACGCAGTATTTT.

The V and J genes are TRBV10-3 and TRBJ2-7; D is perhaps TRBD1 (6 bases). From germline, CDR1 is ENHRY and CDR2 SYGVKD. CDR3 size: 12 residues. The V and J ends lost 10 bases and 5 bases respectively, with 15 bases between them. The CDR3 region is CATTGQTDEQYF. CDR3 nucleotides: TGTGCCACTACCGGACAGACCGACGAGCAGTACTTC.

Only a few counts were recorded for this clone. The V gene is TRBV27, the J gene TRBJ2-3, with TRBD2 matching 8 bases. The V gene end was trimmed by 7 bases and the J gene end by 6 bases; junction bases not matched to a gene: 6. Per germline, CDR1 MNHEY and CDR2 SMNVEV (reference sequence). The CDR3 sequence is 13 residues long. CDR3: CASKAGVRDTQYF. CDR3 DNA sequence: TGTGCCAGCAAAGCGGGAGTTAGGGATACGCAGTATTTT.

This chain uses TRBV20-1 with TRBJ2-7; D unclear. This CDR3 comprises 13 residues. V was trimmed by 7 bases and J by 3 bases, leaving 16 bases between them. Germline loops: CDR1 DFQATT, CDR2 SNEGSKA (reference sequence). The DNA of the CDR3 is TGCAGTGTTAGTGGTGGTGGGCTCTACGAGCAGTACTTC. This encodes CSVSGGGLYEQYF.

The chain is built from TRBV13 and TRBJ2-3; weak D call: TRBD1 (6 bases). Germline values: CDR1 PRHDT, CDR2 FYEKMQ (reference sequence). The CDR3 extends over 17 amino acids. V gave up 4 bases and J gave up 2 bases, with 19 bases separating them. The CDR3 DNA reads TGTGCCAGCAGCTCAGCGACCACACAGGGTTACACAGATACGCAGTATTTT. Its translation is CASSSATTQGYTDTQYF.